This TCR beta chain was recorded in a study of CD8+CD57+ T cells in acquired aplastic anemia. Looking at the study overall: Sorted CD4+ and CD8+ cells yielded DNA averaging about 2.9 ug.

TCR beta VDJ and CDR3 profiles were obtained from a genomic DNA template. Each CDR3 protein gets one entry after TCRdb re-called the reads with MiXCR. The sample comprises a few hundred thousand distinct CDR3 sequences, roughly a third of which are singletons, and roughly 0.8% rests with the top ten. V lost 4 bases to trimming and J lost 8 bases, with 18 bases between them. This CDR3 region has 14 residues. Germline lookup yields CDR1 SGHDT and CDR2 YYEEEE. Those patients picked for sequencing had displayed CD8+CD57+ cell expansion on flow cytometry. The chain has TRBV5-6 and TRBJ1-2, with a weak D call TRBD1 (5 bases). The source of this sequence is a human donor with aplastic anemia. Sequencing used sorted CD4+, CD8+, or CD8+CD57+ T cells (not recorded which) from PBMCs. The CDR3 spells CASSPRTGGEGYTF. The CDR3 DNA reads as TGTGCCAGCAGCCCACGGACGGGGGGGGAAGGCTACACCTTC.